The 26 T cell receptor beta chains in this list originate from one sample, sequenced in a study of monozygotic twins with cystic fibrosis (dated by TCRdb to the early 2020s). Library construction relied on the immunoSEQ multiplex PCR assay. TCRdb holds this immuneACCESS table with in-frame rearrangements only. Some clones are missing; in checked studies, unresolved V genes explain under half, and the rest has no known cause. The sample table holds 30,000 or so clones, of which just over 65% were seen once. The top ten hold approximately 0.79% of the sample. Input material: blood. The receptors shown here come from a girl aged 5-17 years with cystic fibrosis.

CDR3 bases: TGTGCCAGCAGCGTCGGGCAGACGAACACCGGGGAGCTGTTTTTT. It is translated as CASSVGQTNTGELFF. This chain uses TRBV9 with TRBJ2-2, with no clear D. The CDR3 loop spans 15 amino acids. The V end lost 2 bases, the J end lost 0 bases, and 8 bases lay between the germline ends. CDR1 SGDLS and CDR2 YYNGEE come from the germline V gene.

This chain links TRBV4-1 with TRBJ2-5; 10 bases are a match to TRBD2. After removal of 3 bases from V and 4 bases from J, the junction contained 2 bases not matched to a gene. Germline CDR1 is MGHRA and CDR2 is YSYEKL. The CDR3 runs 14 residues. CDR3 protein: CASSQGLARETQYF. The CDR3, as DNA: TGCGCCAGCAGCCAGGGACTAGCGAGAGAGACCCAGTACTTC.

The rearrangement links TRBV11-3 to TRBJ2-5; 8 positions match TRBD2. The CDR3 runs 17 residues. V shed 2 bases, J shed 3 bases, and the junction held 11 bases outside the gene matches. Germline V gene sequence: CDR1 SGHNT, CDR2 YENEEA. The CDR3 nucleotides are TGTGCCAGCAGCTTAACAAGGCGGGAGGTAGAAGAAGAGACCCAGTACTTC. Its protein is CASSLTRREVEEETQYF.

The rearrangement joins TRBV7-7 to TRBJ2-5; 8 nucleotides line up with TRBD2. Germline V lookup: CDR1 SSHAT, CDR2 FNYEAQ (reference sequence). V lost 5 bases to trimming and J lost 0 bases; unmatched junction nucleotides: 2. The CDR3 totals 14 residues. CDR3 protein: CASSPSGHQETQYF. The CDR3 bases are TGTGCCAGCAGCCCTAGCGGGCACCAAGAGACCCAGTACTTC.

The CDR3 DNA is TGTGCCAGCAGCTCCGGACAGGGTGGTGCGTACGAGCAGTACTTC. This gives the protein CASSSGQGGAYEQYF. The chain is built from TRBV9 and TRBJ2-7; TRBD1 matches at 8 bases. CDR1 and CDR2 from the germline V gene are SGDLS and YYNGEE. Losses at the gene ends were 4 bases for V and 4 bases for J; bases not matched to a gene: 10. This CDR3 spans 15 amino acids.

The gene calls are TRBV28 and TRBJ1-2; D is unresolved. V lost 5 bases and J 5 bases, leaving 21 bases between the germline ends. This CDR3 has 16 amino acids. Germline lookup yields CDR1 MDHEN and CDR2 SYDVKM. CDR3 residues: CASSETRADYGYGYTF. The DNA of the CDR3 is TGTGCCAGCAGTGAGACGCGGGCAGACTATGGGTATGGCTACACCTTC.

The chain has TRBV2 and TRBJ2-5; 11 nucleotides match TRBD2. The ends lost 5 bases at V and 1 base at J; junction bases unmatched: 6. CDR1 SNHLY and CDR2 FYNNEI come from the germline V gene. CDR3 length: 16 amino acids. The CDR3 loop reads CASSFGLAGPQETQYF. The CDR3 nucleotides are TGTGCCAGCAGTTTCGGACTAGCGGGCCCCCAAGAGACCCAGTACTTC.

This chain joins TRBV10-3 and TRBJ2-2; tentative D call: TRBD1 (5 bases). V lost 0 bases and J 3 bases, leaving 5 bases between the germline ends. CDR3 length: 14 amino acids. Germline V gene sequence: CDR1 ENHRY, CDR2 SYGVKD. The CDR3 loop is CAISESRDTGELFF. Written as DNA, the CDR3 is TGTGCCATCAGTGAGTCCAGGGACACCGGGGAGCTGTTTTTT.

The chain is built from TRBV13 and TRBJ2-2, with a tentative D call TRBD2 (6 bases). Germline CDR1 PRHDT, CDR2 FYEKMQ (reference sequence). V lost 1 base to trimming and J lost 1 base, with 13 bases between them. The CDR3 is 17 residues long. CDR3 sequence reads: CASSLEWGGMNTGELFF. The CDR3 bases are TGTGCCAGCAGCTTAGAATGGGGCGGGATGAACACCGGGGAGCTGTTTTTT.

This chain links TRBV30 with TRBJ1-2, with TRBD1 as a possible D gene (5 bases). CDR3 length: 12 amino acids. The V and J ends lost 6 bases and 2 bases respectively, with 10 bases between them. Germline CDR1 reads GTSNPN; CDR2 reads SVGIG (reference sequence). CDR3 in DNA: TGTGCCTGTGCTTGGGGGAACTATGGCTACACCTTC. Its translation: CACAWGNYGYTF.

This clone was seen a single time. The genes are TRBV25-1 and TRBJ1-2; tentative D call: TRBD1 (6 bases). The germline CDR1 and CDR2 sequences are MGHDK and SYGVNS. There are 17 residues in the CDR3. Trimming cost V 1 base and J 0 bases, with 15 bases left between them. As DNA, the CDR3 is TGTGCCAGCAGTGAATCGGGGGGGCTGGCCTCTAACTATGGCTACACCTTC. It encodes CASSESGGLASNYGYTF.

The chain uses TRBV6-6 and TRBJ2-1, with 7 bases aligning to TRBD2. The CDR3 totals 14 residues. CDR1 and CDR2 from the germline V gene are MNHNY and SVGAGI (reference sequence). The J segment lost 10 bases and the V segment lost 2 bases, leaving 8 bases of the junction unmatched. The CDR3 sequence is CASSYQDQRGEQFF. Written as DNA, the CDR3 is TGTGCCAGCAGTTACCAGGATCAGCGGGGCGAGCAGTTCTTC.

The chain recombines TRBV9 with TRBJ2-5, with a possible D match to TRBD2 (6 bases). The germline gives CDR1 SGDLS, CDR2 YYNGEE. V dropped 3 bases and J dropped 3 bases, with 15 bases sitting between them. The CDR3 consists of 15 residues. This CDR3 reads CASSAGGSFKETQYF. The CDR3 DNA reads TGTGCCAGCAGCGCCGGAGGGTCATTTAAAGAGACCCAGTACTTC.

Comments on this clone: Germline is not matched at one junction end, which may reflect a read error. The V gene is TRBV9, the J gene TRBJ2-2, with a tentative D call TRBD1 (5 bases). CDR1 is SGDLS and CDR2 is YYNGEE in the germline V gene. The CDR3 covers 16 residues. CDR3 region: CASSGLTDSNIGELFF. The CDR3 DNA reads TGTGCCAGCAGCGGCCTGACCGACAGTAACATCGGGGAGCTGTTTTTT.

This clone was observed a handful of times. V usage is TRBV7-9 and J usage is TRBJ1-1; D may be TRBD1 (5 bases). Germline lookup yields CDR1 SEHNR and CDR2 FQNEAQ (reference sequence). The CDR3 has 16 amino acids. Trimming left V 5 bases short and J 3 bases short, with 19 bases between. CDR3 region: CASSRSRGGTDTEAFF. The DNA of the CDR3 is TGTGCCAGCAGCCGATCCCGGGGGGGAACGGACACTGAAGCTTTCTTT.

This clone occurred a few times. V gene TRBV10-3 combines with J gene TRBJ1-1; 7 nucleotides agree with TRBD1. Trimming at V came to 4 bases and at J to 1 base, leaving 3 bases not matched to a gene. Looked up from germline, CDR1 is ENHRY and CDR2 is SYGVKD. The CDR3 is 14 residues long. The CDR3 DNA is TGTGCCATCAGTGCAACAGGGGCGAACACTGAAGCTTTCTTT. Residues: CAISATGANTEAFF.

This chain links TRBV4-1 with TRBJ2-3; a weak D match, TRBD2 (6 bases). The CDR3 has 16 residues. CDR1 is MGHRA, CDR2 YSYEKL, per germline. V gave up 3 bases and J gave up 4 bases, with 17 bases separating them. The DNA for the CDR3 is TGCGCCAGCAGCCAGGGCGGGACTTCCGGCGCAGATACGCAGTATTTT. Residues: CASSQGGTSGADTQYF.

The chain couples TRBV9 to TRBJ2-3; the D gene is possibly TRBD2 (6 bases). Trimming took off 4 bases at V and 0 bases at J, with 18 bases between the two ends. Looked up from germline, CDR1 is SGDLS and CDR2 is YYNGEE. The CDR3 is 17 residues long. CDR3 bases: TGTGCCAGCAGCCTAGAGGCAGCGACTAGGAGCACAGATACGCAGTATTTT. Protein sequence: CASSLEAATRSTDTQYF.

The chain has TRBV10-2 and TRBJ1-1; 7 nucleotides agree with TRBD1. The V gene end was trimmed by 4 bases and the J gene end by 5 bases; junction bases not matched to a gene: 10. The CDR3 has 15 amino acids. Germline values: CDR1 WSHSY, CDR2 SAAADI. CDR3 protein: CASSGSRGGRTEAFF. The CDR3 bases are TGCGCCAGCAGTGGATCCAGGGGGGGTCGGACTGAAGCTTTCTTT.

This clone was observed a few times. The chain combines TRBV19 with TRBJ2-4; D call uncertain. CDR3 length: 15 residues. The V gene lost 4 bases and the J gene lost 0 bases, with 10 bases spanning the gap. Looked up from germline, CDR1 is LNHDA and CDR2 is SQIVND (reference sequence). As DNA, the CDR3 is TGTGCCAGTAGTACCGTGGAGTTAGCCAAAAACATTCAGTACTTC. It translates to CASSTVELAKNIQYF.

The chain is built from TRBV14 and TRBJ2-6, with D uncertain. Germline lookup yields CDR1 SGHDN and CDR2 FVKESK. Trimming shortened V by 6 bases and J by 0 bases, and 3 bases separated the two germline ends. The CDR3 consists of 13 residues. Here the CDR3 DNA reads TGTGCCAGCAGAAACTCTGGGGCCAACGTCCTGACTTTC. Translation: CASRNSGANVLTF.

This clone was seen only a few times. The chain couples TRBV11-2 to TRBJ2-7, with TRBD2 identical over 11 bases. With 5 bases clipped from V and 5 bases from J, the junction kept 5 bases outside the gene matches. Per germline, CDR1 SGHAT and CDR2 FQNNGV. The CDR3 is 14 residues long. The CDR3 is CASSLTSGSHEQYF. As DNA, the CDR3 is TGTGCCAGCAGCCTAACTAGCGGGAGCCACGAGCAGTACTTC.

The genes are TRBV7-2 and TRBJ2-2; D possibly corresponds to TRBD1 (5 bases). The CDR3 is 15 amino acids. CDR1 and CDR2 (germline): SGHTA, FQGNSA. The V end lost 7 bases, the J end lost 1 base, and 13 bases lay between the germline ends. The CDR3 loop is CASKSSRGNTGELFF. The CDR3 DNA sequence: TGTGCCAGCAAATCTTCTAGGGGGAACACCGGGGAGCTGTTTTTT. Variable domain in full (rest from reference TRBV7-2 and TRBJ2-2): GAGVSQSPSNKVTEKGKDVELRCDPISGHTALYWYRQSLGQGLEFLIYFQGNSAPDKSGLPSDRFSAERTGGSVSTLTIQRTQQEDSAVYLCASKSSRGNTGELFFGEGSRLTVL.

Here the CDR3 reads CASSSFYEQYF. In nucleotides, the CDR3 is TGTGCCAGCAGCTCCTTCTACGAGCAGTACTTC. The V gene is TRBV13, the J gene TRBJ2-7; D remains ambiguous. CDR1 is PRHDT and CDR2 is FYEKMQ in the germline V gene (reference sequence). The CDR3 covers 11 residues. V was pared by 4 bases and J by 3 bases, with 4 bases between.

This clone was seen only a few times. The chain combines TRBV27 with TRBJ1-5; D is ambiguous. CDR3 length equals 16 residues. The V end was cut by 7 bases, the J end by 4 bases, with 20 bases between. The V gene's germline CDR1 is MNHEY and CDR2 SMNVEV (reference sequence). The DNA for the CDR3 is TGTGCCAGCATCCACGCAACCGTTTCTCATAATCAGCCCCAGCATTTT. This encodes CASIHATVSHNQPQHF.

J is TRBJ2-7 and V is TRBV7-8; a weak D match, TRBD1 (6 bases). In germline, CDR1 is SGHVS, CDR2 FQNEAQ. Trimming took 1 base from V and 1 from J, leaving 20 bases between them. This CDR3 has 18 residues. The chain's CDR3 is CASSLEITGVGQSYEQYF. The CDR3 DNA sequence: TGTGCCAGCAGCTTAGAAATAACGGGTGTCGGACAGTCCTACGAGCAGTACTTC.